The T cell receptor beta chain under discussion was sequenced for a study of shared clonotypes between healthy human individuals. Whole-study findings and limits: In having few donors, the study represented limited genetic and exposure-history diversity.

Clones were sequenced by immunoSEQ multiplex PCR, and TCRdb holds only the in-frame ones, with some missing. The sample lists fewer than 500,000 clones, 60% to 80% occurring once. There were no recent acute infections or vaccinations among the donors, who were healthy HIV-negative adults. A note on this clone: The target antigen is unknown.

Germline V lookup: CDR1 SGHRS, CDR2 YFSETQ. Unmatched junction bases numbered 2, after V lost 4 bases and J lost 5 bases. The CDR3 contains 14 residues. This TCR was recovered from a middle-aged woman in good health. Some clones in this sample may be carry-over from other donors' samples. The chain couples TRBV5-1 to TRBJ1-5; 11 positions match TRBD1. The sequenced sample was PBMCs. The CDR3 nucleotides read TGCGCCAGCAGCCAGGGACAGGGGGATCAGCCCCAGCATTTT. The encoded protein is CASSQGQGDQPQHF.